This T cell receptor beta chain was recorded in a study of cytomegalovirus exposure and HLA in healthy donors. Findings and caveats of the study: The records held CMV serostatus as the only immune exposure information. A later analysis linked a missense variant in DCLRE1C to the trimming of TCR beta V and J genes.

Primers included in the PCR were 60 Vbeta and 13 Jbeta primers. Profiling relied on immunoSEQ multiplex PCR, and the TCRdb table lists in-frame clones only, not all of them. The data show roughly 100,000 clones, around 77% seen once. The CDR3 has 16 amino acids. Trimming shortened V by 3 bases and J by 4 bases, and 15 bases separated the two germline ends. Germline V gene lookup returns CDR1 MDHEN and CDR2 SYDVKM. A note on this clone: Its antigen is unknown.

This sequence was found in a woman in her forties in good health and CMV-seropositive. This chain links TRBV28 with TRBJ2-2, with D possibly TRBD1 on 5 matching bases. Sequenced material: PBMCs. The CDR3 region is CASSFYPQGFTGELFF. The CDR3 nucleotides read TGTGCCAGCAGTTTCTACCCCCAGGGCTTCACCGGGGAGCTGTTTTTT.